A selection of T cell receptor beta chains follows, all from one sample in a study of blood T cells in healthy people across ages. TCRdb called the 5' RACE reads again in MiXCR, with one record for every CDR3 protein. This table has about 1,400,000 distinct CDR3 sequences, approximately 60% appearing once. Sequenced input: blood. The receptors here all came from a man aged 18-30 years in good health. Each CDR3 is given with its conserved first and last residue.

V gene,CDR3 protein
TRBV7-2,CASSLISSYTYEQYF
TRBV10-3,CAIRLDRYNEQYF
TRBV28,CASSLASFGTDTQYF
TRBV4-2,CASSQAGQDFPYGYTF
TRBV29-1,CSVAAAGIGEQFF
TRBV20-1,CSASADGPSYEQYF
TRBV20-1,CSAPERIAGVSETQYF
TRBV6-6,CASTLGTSGTDTQYF
TRBV15,CATSLGYGTQYF
TRBV15,CATSRDNGGSRDTQYF
TRBV4-2,CASSQGLSGGATDTQYF
TRBV20-1,CSARMNRGGEQYF
TRBV10-3,CAISEQGPDGANVLTF
TRBV5-1,CASSRTGTGGYTF
TRBV3-1,CASSRILPGTEAFF
TRBV4-1,CASSPGRLIEQYF
TRBV7-9,CASSFLGEPQHF
TRBV5-1,CASNPRGDTGELFF
TRBV10-3,CAISDQEFNQPQHF
TRBV4-2,CASSQEDRGGAYNEQFF
TRBV24-1,CATRGTQGYSTDTQYF
TRBV20-1,CSGTSGEKLQETQYF
TRBV20-1,CSAPFRGGQPQHF
TRBV4-3,CASSQTETGELFF
TRBV20-1,CSARVPGLPYEQYF
TRBV29-1,CSVGGYEQYF
TRBV7-8,CASSPATGENIQYF
TRBV21-1,CASGKVREGRYEQYF
TRBV9,CASSGNLNEQYF
TRBV21-1,CASSSLVGSPGGYTF
TRBV27,CASSPGASSGYTF
TRBV20-1,CSAHINIGTQHYTF
TRBV7-2,CASRQGGLSTDTQYF
TRBV7-2,CASSLGSVEKLFF
TRBV6-2/TRBV6-3,CASNNAGPRSYNEQFF
TRBV7-2,CASSLSPFGVAVNYEQYF
TRBV20-1,CSAPSGAGYNEQFF
TRBV20-1,CSARERVWVAYEQYF
TRBV30,CAWTRGSSYEQYF
TRBV7-9,CASSSYRVTNEKLFF
TRBV13,CASGNSEESSTDTQYF
TRBV29-1,CSVESRVPYEQFF
TRBV29-1,CSVSLRLADDNEQFF
TRBV20-1,CSASQAPNEQYF
TRBV6-5,CASSYEQGKTQYF
TRBV20-1,CSARFTGELFF
TRBV27,CASSLWGGNSYNEQFF
TRBV6-1,CASSDYRRNTEAFF
TRBV20-1,CSARVRIEINSPLHF
TRBV29-1,CSVDTGPGYEQYF
TRBV7-9,CASSNPTNDGEYEQYF
TRBV6-1,CASRGPAMARDEKLFF
TRBV3-1,CASSNRQGLIPYEQYF
TRBV19,CASSPGPTRHEQYF
TRBV24-1,CATSEQGFRNEQFF
TRBV4-1,CASSQIWDRASGANVLTF
TRBV29-1,CSAGGAGNTIYF
TRBV10-3,CAISDPGQGYEQYF
TRBV3-1,CASSQRGGHYEQYF
TRBV25-1,CASSDSGGHNNEQFF